The clone carrying this T cell receptor (beta chain) was seen only once. This sample was taken from a study of shared clonotypes between healthy human individuals. At the level of the study: Donors, aged 18 to 49, were a couple of women and three men. Plates per donor: three CD4 naive, three CD4 memory, two CD8 naive, one CD8 memory.

Negatively enriched CD4+ T cells were divided by CD45RA into naive and memory. CDR1 and CDR2 from the germline V gene are MNHNS and SASEGT. The CDR3 runs to 12 residues. Trimming pared 3 bases from V and 3 bases from J, leaving 5 bases between. In the original analysis: ImmunoSEQ yielded junction-only sequences lacking quality scores, so filtering differed. TCRdb's table, derived via immunoSEQ multiplex PCR, lists solely in-frame clones and lacks some. D and trimming were read from the DNA, whereas the V and J calls and clone size are those reported in that table. The repertoire has some 1,400,000 clones, more than 95% of them found once; the top ten carry more than 0.9%.

Sequencing used naive CD4+ T cells sorted from blood. Documented subset: CD45RA+ positively selected. The chain links TRBV6-1 to TRBJ1-2; D unresolved. The source of this sequence is a man aged 25-40 years in good health. The CDR3 spells CASSDRDYGYTF. CDR3 nucleotide sequence: TGTGCCAGCAGTGATCGGGACTATGGCTACACCTTC.